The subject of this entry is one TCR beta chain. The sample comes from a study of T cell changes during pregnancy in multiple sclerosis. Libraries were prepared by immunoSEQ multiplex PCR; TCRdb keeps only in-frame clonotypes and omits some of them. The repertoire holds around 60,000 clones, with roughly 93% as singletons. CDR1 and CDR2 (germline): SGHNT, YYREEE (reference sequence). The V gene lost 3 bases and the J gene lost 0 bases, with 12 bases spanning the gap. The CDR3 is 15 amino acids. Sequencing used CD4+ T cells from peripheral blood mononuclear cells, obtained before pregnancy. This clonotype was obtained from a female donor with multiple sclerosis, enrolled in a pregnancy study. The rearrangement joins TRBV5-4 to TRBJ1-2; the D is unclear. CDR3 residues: CASSSNSVANYGYTF. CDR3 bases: TGTGCCAGCAGCTCAAACTCCGTAGCTAACTATGGCTACACCTTC.